These 15 T cell receptor beta chains were sequenced from one sample in a study of shared clonotypes between healthy human individuals. TCRdb keeps only in-frame clones here, not all; method: immunoSEQ multiplex PCR. The data show roughly 1 million clones, around 82% seen once. The sequenced sample was memory CD4+ T cells from PBMCs. Subset here: CD45RA-negative fraction. The receptors come from a man between 18 and 29 years old in good health. Some clones in this sample may be carry-over from other donors' samples.

This clone was recorded only once. DNA of the CDR3: TGTGCCAGCAGTGACGGCGGAAGGGGAGATACGCAGTATTTT. Its translation is CASSDGGRGDTQYF. V usage is TRBV25-1 and J usage is TRBJ2-3, with D possibly matching TRBD1 (5 bases). V was pared by 3 bases and J by 5 bases, with 12 bases between. This CDR3 has 14 residues. The germline V gene has CDR1 MGHDK and CDR2 SYGVNS.

The V and J genes are TRBV28 and TRBJ2-7, with D tentatively TRBD2 (6 bases). The CDR3 spans 15 residues. V was trimmed by 7 bases and J by 4 bases, leaving 20 bases between them. Germline V gives CDR1 MDHEN, CDR2 SYDVKM. CDR3 DNA: TGTGCCAGCACCGAGATGTCGGCGGGACGTTACGAGCAGTACTTC. Protein product: CASTEMSAGRYEQYF.

The V gene is TRBV7-2, the J gene TRBJ1-4, with D possibly TRBD1 on 6 matching bases. The CDR3 runs 16 residues. In germline, CDR1 is SGHTA, CDR2 FQGNSA. V was trimmed by 3 bases and J by 3 bases, leaving 14 bases between them. This chain's CDR3 is CASSLTGPHSNEKLFF. The CDR3 bases are TGTGCCAGCAGCTTGACAGGCCCACACTCTAATGAAAAACTGTTTTTT.

This clone was recorded once. The chain links TRBV7-9 to TRBJ2-1, with D possibly matching TRBD2 (5 bases). CDR1 and CDR2 (germline): SEHNR, FQNEAQ (reference sequence). V was trimmed by 6 bases and J by 6 bases, leaving 12 bases between them. The CDR3 totals 13 residues. The CDR3 DNA follows: TGTGCCAGCAGGGGCGGGTATTCCAATGAGCAGTTCTTC. Its protein is CASRGGYSNEQFF. The whole variable domain, filled in from reference TRBV7-9 and TRBJ2-1, reads DTGVSQNPRHKITKRGQNVTFRCDPISEHNRLYWYRQTLGQGPEFLTYFQNEAQLEKSRLLSDRFSAERPKGSFSTLEIQRTEQGDSAMYLCASRGGYSNEQFFGPGTRLTVL.

The chain uses TRBV5-1 and TRBJ1-1, with D possibly matching TRBD1 (5 bases). Between the trimmed V and J ends, which lost 0 bases and 1 base, there was a span of 13 bases. The CDR3 extends over 16 amino acids. The germline V gene has CDR1 SGHRS and CDR2 YFSETQ. As DNA, the CDR3 is TGCGCCAGCAGCTTGGGGGCTCGACAGAAGAACACTGAAGCTTTCTTT. Translated: CASSLGARQKNTEAFF.

The V and J genes are TRBV10-3 and TRBJ2-7, with D possibly being TRBD1 or TRBD2 (6 bases each). The germline CDR1 and CDR2 sequences are ENHRY and SYGVKD. This CDR3 contains 15 residues. Trimming shortened V by 10 bases and J by 2 bases, and 21 bases separated the two germline ends. The chain's CDR3 is CASRKEGDGPYEQYF. The CDR3 DNA follows: TGTGCCAGTAGGAAGGAGGGGGACGGTCCCTACGAGCAGTACTTC.

This sequence joins TRBV6-1 and TRBJ1-5; no firm D call. CDR1 and CDR2 from the germline V gene are MNHNS and SASEGT. The CDR3 loop spans 15 amino acids. V lost 0 bases and J lost 2, with 8 bases in between. The CDR3 spells CASSEALLGNQPQHF. DNA for the CDR3: TGTGCCAGCAGTGAAGCTCTGCTGGGCAATCAGCCCCAGCATTTT.

The chain uses TRBV4-3 and TRBJ1-1; D is undetermined. Germline CDR1 is LGHNA and CDR2 is YSLEER. V lost 1 base and J lost 3, with 9 bases in between. The CDR3 runs 14 residues. As DNA, the CDR3 is TGCGCCAGCAGCCAAGTTTTTTGGGACACTGAAGCTTTCTTT. This translates into CASSQVFWDTEAFF.

The rearrangement joins TRBV7-9 to TRBJ1-5, with 9 bases aligning to TRBD1. In germline, CDR1 is SEHNR, CDR2 FQNEAQ (reference sequence). The V segment lost 4 bases and the J segment 4 bases; nucleotides outside the gene matches: 5. CDR3 length equals 15 residues. This CDR3 is CASSWGTGLNQPQHF. The CDR3 DNA is TGTGCCAGCAGCTGGGGGACAGGGCTAAATCAGCCCCAGCATTTT.

The CDR3 coding sequence is TGCGCCAGCAGCCAAGCAGCGGGAGAGACCCAGTACTTC. Encoded protein: CASSQAAGETQYF. The chain employs TRBV4-3 and TRBJ2-5; perhaps TRBD2 as D (6 bases). CDR3 size: 13 residues. Germline CDR1 reads LGHNA; CDR2 reads YSLEER. V was shortened by 1 base and J by 4 bases, with 7 bases between the two germline ends.

The chain combines TRBV7-9 with TRBJ2-1; D is uncertain. CDR1 is SEHNR and CDR2 is FQNEAQ in the germline V gene (reference sequence). The V end lost 3 bases, the J end lost 6 bases, and 6 bases lay between the germline ends. The CDR3 loop spans 12 amino acids. The CDR3 sequence is CASSFGINEQFF. The CDR3 coding sequence is TGTGCCAGCAGCTTTGGCATCAATGAGCAGTTCTTC. Filled out from reference TRBV7-9 and TRBJ2-1, the complete variable domain reads DTGVSQNPRHKITKRGQNVTFRCDPISEHNRLYWYRQTLGQGPEFLTYFQNEAQLEKSRLLSDRFSAERPKGSFSTLEIQRTEQGDSAMYLCASSFGINEQFFGPGTRLTVL.

This clone was observed once. V is TRBV6-5 and J is TRBJ1-6, with D uncertain. The CDR3 is 15 residues long. From germline, CDR1 is MNHEY and CDR2 SVGAGI. V lost 4 bases and J lost 4, with 11 bases in between. The CDR3 here is CASSSTRAYNSPLHF. CDR3 nucleotides: TGTGCCAGCAGTTCGACACGAGCTTATAATTCACCCCTCCACTTT.

The rearrangement uses TRBV7-2 and TRBJ1-1, with unresolved D. The CDR3 covers 12 residues. Trimming stripped 2 bases from V and 3 bases from J, with 4 bases between. Germline V CDR1 and CDR2: SGHTA, FQGNSA. CDR3 nucleotide sequence: TGTGCCAGCAGCTTAACAGACACTGAAGCTTTCTTT. Encoded protein: CASSLTDTEAFF.

This clone is a singleton in its sample. The V gene is TRBV2, the J gene TRBJ2-2, with D maybe TRBD2 (5 bases). V was pared by 4 bases and J by 13 bases, with 13 bases between. Germline V gene data show CDR1 as SNHLY and CDR2 as FYNNEI. The CDR3 extends over 12 amino acids. CDR3 DNA sequence: TGTGCCAGCAGTGTGACCGCCCGGGGGCTGTTTTTT. Translating gives CASSVTARGLFF.

This clone came up a few times. The chain recombines TRBV9 with TRBJ2-3; D is possibly TRBD2 (6 bases). The germline V gene encodes CDR1 SGDLS and CDR2 YYNGEE. The V end lost 0 bases, the J end lost 1 base, and 9 bases lay between the germline ends. The CDR3 has 15 amino acids. The CDR3 loop is CASSVVAAGTDTQYF. DNA for the CDR3: TGTGCCAGCAGCGTAGTAGCGGCCGGCACAGATACGCAGTATTTT.